A single T cell receptor beta chain is shown here with its context. This clonotype was recorded a few times. The target of this receptor is not known. There are no base qualities to consult, and no much larger clone falls within one base. TCRdb shows the sequencer as Illumina HiSeq 1500. TCRdb handled the public reads itself, with Q25 trimming in fastp and clone calling in MiXCR, and kept productive beta chains. CDR3 protein duplicates are merged, each entry listing the most common genes and DNA. This sample comprises around 530,000 distinct CDR3 sequences, approximately 15% of them detected only once. The top ten constitute more than 20% of the sample. This sample was included in a study of T cell repertoires in cytomegalovirus infection (dated by TCRdb to the late 2010s). About the study as a whole: The HLA type of each donor mattered for the analysis, because public TCR beta signatures pointed to carriage of CMV infection along with the matching HLA type.

Findings and caveats that apply to the study as a whole: In both this cohort and an independent cohort of a few hundred donors, the cumulative frequency of public TCR beta family members distinguished carriers of CMV infection plus the relevant HLA type. The ex vivo response was dominated by HLA-C-restricted CMV-specific TCR beta clonotypes, which also provided the single most frequent clonotype in two of eight donors.

The germline V gene specifies MNHNS as CDR1 and SASEGT as CDR2. V is pared back by 7 bases and J by 3 bases, with 18 bases lying between the germline termini. The CDR3 covers 16 residues, taking in both the cysteine and the phenylalanine. The retained sequence is limited to the CDR3, 48 bases, with the frame set at the first base. This TCR came from a human donor in good health (CMV status not recorded). Some clones in this sample may be carry-over from other donors' samples. Input material: CD8+ T cells from PBMCs. This chain is built from TRBV6-1 and TRBJ1-4; too little of a D gene remains to name it. CDR3 region: CASTERRGSANEKLFF. In nucleotide form, the sequence is TGTGCCAGCACCGAGAGGAGAGGGTCTGCTAATGAAAAACTGTTTTTT.